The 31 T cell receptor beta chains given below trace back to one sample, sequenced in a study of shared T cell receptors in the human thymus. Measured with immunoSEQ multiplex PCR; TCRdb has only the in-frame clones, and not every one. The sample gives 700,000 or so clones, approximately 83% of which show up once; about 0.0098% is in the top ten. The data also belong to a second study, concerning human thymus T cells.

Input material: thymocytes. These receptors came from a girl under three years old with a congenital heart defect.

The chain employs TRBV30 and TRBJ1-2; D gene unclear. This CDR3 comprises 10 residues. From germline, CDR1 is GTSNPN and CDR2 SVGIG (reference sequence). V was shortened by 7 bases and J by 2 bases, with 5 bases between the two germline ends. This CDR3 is CAFRNYGYTF. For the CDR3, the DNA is TGTGCCTTCCGGAACTATGGCTACACCTTC.

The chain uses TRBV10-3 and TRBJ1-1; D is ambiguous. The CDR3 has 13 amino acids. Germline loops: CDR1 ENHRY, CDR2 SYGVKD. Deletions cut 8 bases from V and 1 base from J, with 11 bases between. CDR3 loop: CAICSEKNTEAFF. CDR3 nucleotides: TGTGCCATCTGTTCGGAGAAGAACACTGAAGCTTTCTTT.

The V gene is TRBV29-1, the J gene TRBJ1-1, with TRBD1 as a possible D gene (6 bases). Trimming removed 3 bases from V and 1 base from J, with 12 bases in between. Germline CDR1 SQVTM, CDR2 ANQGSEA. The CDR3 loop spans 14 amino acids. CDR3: CSVDKGHGNTEAFF. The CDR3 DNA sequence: TGCAGCGTTGATAAGGGACACGGGAACACTGAAGCTTTCTTT. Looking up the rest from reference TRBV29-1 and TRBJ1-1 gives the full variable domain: SAVISQKPSRDICQRGTSLTIQCQVDSQVTMMFWYRQQPGQSLTLIATANQGSEATYESGFVIDKFPISRPNLTFSTLTVSNMSPEDSSIYLCSVDKGHGNTEAFFGQGTRLTVV.

CDR3 in DNA: TGTGCCAGCAGTCCGTATCAGGGGATGGCTGAAAAACTGTTTTTT. Protein sequence: CASSPYQGMAEKLFF. This chain connects TRBV27 to TRBJ1-4; maybe TRBD1 (6 bases). With 5 bases removed from V and 7 bases from J, the gap between germline ends came to 17 bases. The length of the CDR3 is 15 residues. Per the germline V gene, CDR1 is MNHEY and CDR2 is SMNVEV (reference sequence).

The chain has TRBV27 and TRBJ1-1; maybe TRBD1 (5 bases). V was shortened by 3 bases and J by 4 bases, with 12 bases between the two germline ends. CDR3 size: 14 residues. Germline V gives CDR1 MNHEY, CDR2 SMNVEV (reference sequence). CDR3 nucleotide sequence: TGTGCCAGCAGTTTCCGGCGGGGGACCACTGAAGCTTTCTTT. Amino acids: CASSFRRGTTEAFF.

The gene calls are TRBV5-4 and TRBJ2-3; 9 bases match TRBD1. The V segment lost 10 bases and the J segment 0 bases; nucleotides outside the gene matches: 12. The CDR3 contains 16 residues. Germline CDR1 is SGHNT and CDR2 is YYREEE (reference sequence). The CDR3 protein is CALARGGQGSTDTQYF. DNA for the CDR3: TGTGCCCTCGCGAGGGGTGGACAGGGGAGCACAGATACGCAGTATTTT.

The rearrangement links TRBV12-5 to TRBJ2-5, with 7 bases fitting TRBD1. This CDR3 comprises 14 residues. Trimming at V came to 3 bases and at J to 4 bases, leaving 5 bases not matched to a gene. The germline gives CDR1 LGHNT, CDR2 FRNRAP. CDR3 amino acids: CASGLQGKRETQYF. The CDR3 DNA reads TGTGCTAGTGGTTTACAGGGGAAGCGAGAGACCCAGTACTTC.

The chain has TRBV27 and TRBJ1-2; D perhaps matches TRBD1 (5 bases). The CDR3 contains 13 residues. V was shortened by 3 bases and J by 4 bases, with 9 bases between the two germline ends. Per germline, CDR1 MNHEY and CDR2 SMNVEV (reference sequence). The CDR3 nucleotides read TGTGCCAGCAGTTTGGACACCTCCTATGGCTACACCTTC. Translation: CASSLDTSYGYTF.

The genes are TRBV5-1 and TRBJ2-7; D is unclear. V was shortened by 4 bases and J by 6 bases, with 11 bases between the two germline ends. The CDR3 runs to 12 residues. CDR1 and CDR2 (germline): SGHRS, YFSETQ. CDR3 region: CASSSTLGEQYF. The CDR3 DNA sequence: TGCGCCAGCAGCAGCACTCTCGGCGAGCAGTACTTC.

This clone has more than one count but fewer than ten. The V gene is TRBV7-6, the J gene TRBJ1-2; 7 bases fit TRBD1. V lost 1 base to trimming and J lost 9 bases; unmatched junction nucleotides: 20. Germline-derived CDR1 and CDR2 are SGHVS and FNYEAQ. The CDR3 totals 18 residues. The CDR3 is CASSLGACEGTEFSCYTF. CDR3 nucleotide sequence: TGTGCCAGCAGCTTAGGGGCTTGTGAAGGGACAGAGTTTTCGTGCTACACCTTC.

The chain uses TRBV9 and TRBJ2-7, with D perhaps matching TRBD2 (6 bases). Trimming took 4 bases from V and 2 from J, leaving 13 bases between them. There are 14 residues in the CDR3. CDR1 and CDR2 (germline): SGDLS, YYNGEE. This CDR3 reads CASSTRDSPYEQYF. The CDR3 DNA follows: TGTGCCAGCAGCACCCGGGACTCCCCCTACGAGCAGTACTTC.

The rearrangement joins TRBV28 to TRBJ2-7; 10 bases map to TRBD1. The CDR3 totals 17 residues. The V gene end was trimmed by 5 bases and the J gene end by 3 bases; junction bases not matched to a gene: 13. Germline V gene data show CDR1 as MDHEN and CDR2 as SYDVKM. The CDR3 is CASSPDRGRFDYYEQYF. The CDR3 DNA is TGTGCCAGCAGTCCTGACAGGGGGCGATTCGACTACTACGAGCAGTACTTC.

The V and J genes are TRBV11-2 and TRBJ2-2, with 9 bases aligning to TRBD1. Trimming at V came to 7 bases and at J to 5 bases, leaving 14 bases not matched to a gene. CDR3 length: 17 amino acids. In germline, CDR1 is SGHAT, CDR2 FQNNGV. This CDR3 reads CASTFGTGKARTGELFF. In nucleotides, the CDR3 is TGTGCCAGCACCTTCGGGACAGGGAAGGCAAGGACCGGGGAGCTGTTTTTT. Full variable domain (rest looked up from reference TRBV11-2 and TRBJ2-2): EAGVAQSPRYKIIEKRQSVAFWCNPISGHATLYWYQQILGQGPKLLIQFQNNGVVDDSQLPKDRFSAERLKGVDSTLKIQPAKLEDSAVYLCASTFGTGKARTGELFFGEGSRLTVL.

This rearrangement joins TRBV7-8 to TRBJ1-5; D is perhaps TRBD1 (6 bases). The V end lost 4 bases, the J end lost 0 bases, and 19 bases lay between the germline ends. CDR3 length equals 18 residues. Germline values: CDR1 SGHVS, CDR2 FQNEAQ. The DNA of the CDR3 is TGTGCCAGCAGCTCCGGGTTCCACAGGGACCATAGCAATCAGCCCCAGCATTTT. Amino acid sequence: CASSSGFHRDHSNQPQHF.

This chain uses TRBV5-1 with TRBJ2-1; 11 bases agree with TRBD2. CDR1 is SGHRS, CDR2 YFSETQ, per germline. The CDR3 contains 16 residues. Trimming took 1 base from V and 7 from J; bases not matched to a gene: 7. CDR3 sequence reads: CASSLSSGGAGNEQFF. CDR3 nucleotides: TGCGCCAGCAGCTTGAGTAGCGGGGGGGCCGGGAATGAGCAGTTCTTC.

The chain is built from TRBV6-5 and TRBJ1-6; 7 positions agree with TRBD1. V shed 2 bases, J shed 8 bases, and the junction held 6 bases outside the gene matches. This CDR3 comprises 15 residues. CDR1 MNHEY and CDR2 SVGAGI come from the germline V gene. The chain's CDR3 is CASSYLRDSYSPLHF. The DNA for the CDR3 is TGTGCCAGCAGTTACCTTCGGGACAGCTATTCACCCCTCCACTTT.

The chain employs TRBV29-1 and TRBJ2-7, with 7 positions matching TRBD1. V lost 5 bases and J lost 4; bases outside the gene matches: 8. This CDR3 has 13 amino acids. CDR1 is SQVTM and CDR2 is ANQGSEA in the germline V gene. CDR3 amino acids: CSVYQGERYEQYF. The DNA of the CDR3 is TGCAGCGTTTACCAGGGGGAACGATACGAGCAGTACTTC.

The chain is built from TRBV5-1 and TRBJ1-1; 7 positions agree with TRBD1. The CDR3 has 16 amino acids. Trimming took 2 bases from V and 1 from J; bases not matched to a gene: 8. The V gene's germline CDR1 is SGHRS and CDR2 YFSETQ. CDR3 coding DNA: TGCGCCAGCAGCTTCGGGACAGACCCTAGGAACACTGAAGCTTTCTTT. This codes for CASSFGTDPRNTEAFF.

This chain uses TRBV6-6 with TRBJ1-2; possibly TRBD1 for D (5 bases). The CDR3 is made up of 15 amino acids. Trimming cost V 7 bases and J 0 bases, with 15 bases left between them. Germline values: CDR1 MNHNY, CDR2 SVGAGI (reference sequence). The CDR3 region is CASTPTRGANYGYTF. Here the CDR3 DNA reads TGTGCCAGCACCCCAACCCGGGGGGCTAACTATGGCTACACCTTC.

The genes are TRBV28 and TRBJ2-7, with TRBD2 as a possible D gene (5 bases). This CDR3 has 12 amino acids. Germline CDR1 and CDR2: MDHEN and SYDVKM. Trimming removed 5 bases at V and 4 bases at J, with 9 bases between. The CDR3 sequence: CASSLREYEQYF. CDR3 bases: TGTGCCAGCAGTCTTAGGGAGTACGAGCAGTACTTC.

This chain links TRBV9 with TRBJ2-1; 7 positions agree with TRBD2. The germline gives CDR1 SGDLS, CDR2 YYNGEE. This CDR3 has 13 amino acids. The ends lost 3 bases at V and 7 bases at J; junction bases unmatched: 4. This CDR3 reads CASSARLANEQFF. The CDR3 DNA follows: TGTGCCAGCAGCGCAAGACTAGCTAATGAGCAGTTCTTC. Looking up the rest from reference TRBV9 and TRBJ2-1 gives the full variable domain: DSGVTQTPKHLITATGQRVTLRCSPRSGDLSVYWYQQSLDQGLQFLIQYYNGEERAKGNILERFSAQQFPDLHSELNLSSLELGDSALYFCASSARLANEQFFGPGTRLTVL.

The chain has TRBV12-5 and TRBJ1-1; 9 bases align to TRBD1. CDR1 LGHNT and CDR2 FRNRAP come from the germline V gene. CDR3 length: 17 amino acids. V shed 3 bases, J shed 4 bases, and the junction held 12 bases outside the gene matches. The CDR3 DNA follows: TGTGCTAGTGGTTTAGACTCTCCGGGACAGGGAGGCACTGAAGCTTTCTTT. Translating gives CASGLDSPGQGGTEAFF.

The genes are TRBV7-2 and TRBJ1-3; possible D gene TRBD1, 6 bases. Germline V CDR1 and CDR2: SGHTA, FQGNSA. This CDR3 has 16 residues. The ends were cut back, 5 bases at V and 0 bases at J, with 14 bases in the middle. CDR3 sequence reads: CASSTLQGPSGNTIYF. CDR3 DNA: TGTGCCAGCAGCACCTTACAGGGCCCCTCTGGAAACACCATATATTTT.

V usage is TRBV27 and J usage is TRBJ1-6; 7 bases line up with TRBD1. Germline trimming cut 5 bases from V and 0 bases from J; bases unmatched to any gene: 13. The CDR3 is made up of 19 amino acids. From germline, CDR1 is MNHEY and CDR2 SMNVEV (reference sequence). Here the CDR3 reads CASSPWDSPRSSYNSPLHF. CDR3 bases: TGTGCCAGCAGTCCCTGGGACAGCCCCAGGAGCTCCTATAATTCACCCCTCCACTTT.

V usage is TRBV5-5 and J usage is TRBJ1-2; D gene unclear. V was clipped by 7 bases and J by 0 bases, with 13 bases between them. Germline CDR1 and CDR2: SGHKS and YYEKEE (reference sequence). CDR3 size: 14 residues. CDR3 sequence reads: CASHPPQANYGYTF. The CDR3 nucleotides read TGTGCCAGCCACCCCCCACAAGCTAACTATGGCTACACCTTC. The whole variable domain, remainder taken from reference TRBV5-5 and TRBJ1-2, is DAGVTQSPTHLIKTRGQQVTLRCSPISGHKSVSWYQQVLGQGPQFIFQYYEKEERGRGNFPDRFSARQFPNYSSELNVNALLLGDSALYLCASHPPQANYGYTFGSGTRLTVV.

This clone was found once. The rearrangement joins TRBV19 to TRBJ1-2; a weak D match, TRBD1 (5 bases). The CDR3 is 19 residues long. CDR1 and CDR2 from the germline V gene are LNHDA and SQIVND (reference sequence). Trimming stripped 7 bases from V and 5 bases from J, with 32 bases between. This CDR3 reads CASTPMGPLMPALHYGYTF. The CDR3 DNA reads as TGTGCCAGTACCCCCATGGGGCCGTTGATGCCGGCCCTTCATTATGGCTACACCTTC.

In DNA form, the CDR3 reads TGTGCCTTGTCCCTAGCCCGAGCTTTCTTT. Residues: CALSLARAFF. The chain uses TRBV30 and TRBJ1-1; D remains ambiguous. The V and J ends lost 7 bases and 10 bases respectively, with 13 bases between them. The length of the CDR3 is 10 residues. Germline V gives CDR1 GTSNPN, CDR2 SVGIG (reference sequence).

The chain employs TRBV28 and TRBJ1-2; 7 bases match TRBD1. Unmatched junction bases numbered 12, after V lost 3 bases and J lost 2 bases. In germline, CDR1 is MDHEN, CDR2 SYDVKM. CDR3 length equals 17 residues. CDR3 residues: CASSFSTGSDLNYGYTF. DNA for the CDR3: TGTGCCAGCAGTTTTTCGACAGGGAGCGACCTGAACTATGGCTACACCTTC.

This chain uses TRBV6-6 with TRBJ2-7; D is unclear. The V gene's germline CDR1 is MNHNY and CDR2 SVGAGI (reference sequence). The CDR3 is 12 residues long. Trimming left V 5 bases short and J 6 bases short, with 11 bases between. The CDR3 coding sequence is TGTGCCAGCAGTCTTGAAGCCGGCGAGCAGTACTTC. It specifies CASSLEAGEQYF.

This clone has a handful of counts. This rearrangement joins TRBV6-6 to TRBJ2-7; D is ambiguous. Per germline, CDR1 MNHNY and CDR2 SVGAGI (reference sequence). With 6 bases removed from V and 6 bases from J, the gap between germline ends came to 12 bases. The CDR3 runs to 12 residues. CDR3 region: CASSLQPGEQYF. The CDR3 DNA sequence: TGTGCCAGCAGCCTCCAGCCAGGCGAGCAGTACTTC.

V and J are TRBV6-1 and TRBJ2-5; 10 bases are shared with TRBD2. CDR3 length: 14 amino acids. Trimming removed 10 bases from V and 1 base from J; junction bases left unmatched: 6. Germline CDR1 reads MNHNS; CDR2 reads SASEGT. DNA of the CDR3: TGTGCCACCTTAGCGGGGGGCCCCCAAGAGACCCAGTACTTC. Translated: CATLAGGPQETQYF.